Listed here are 26 T cell receptor beta chains from one sample, sequenced in a study of spatial heterogeneity in lung cancer. One entry per CDR3 protein results from TCRdb running MiXCR on the 5' RACE reads. The table lists 25,000 to 35,000 distinct CDR3 sequences, around 9.3% of them singletons. Time point noted: blood at routine non-recurrence follow-up after resection. The sequencing here drew on PBMCs, taken at follow-up. The receptors come from a female donor with early-stage non-small cell lung cancer.

This clonotype was picked up many times. The rearrangement uses TRBV15 and TRBJ2-3; D gene ambiguous. Germline V gives CDR1 LNHNV, CDR2 YYDKDF (reference sequence). V shed 4 bases and J shed 2 bases, with 10 bases lying between them. This CDR3 is 14 amino acids long. DNA of the CDR3: TGTGCCACCAGCAAAAAATATCCCACAGATACGCAGTATTTT. Its protein is CATSKKYPTDTQYF.

This clonotype was observed many times. The J gene is TRBJ1-2, the V gene TRBV28; 7 bases agree with TRBD1. The germline V gene encodes CDR1 MDHEN and CDR2 SYDVKM. V lost 4 bases and J lost 5; bases outside the gene matches: 4. The CDR3 runs to 13 residues. The CDR3 coding sequence is TGTGCCAGCAGTTCGACAGGGTCTTATGGCTACACCTTC. As protein: CASSSTGSYGYTF.

The sample holds many counts of this clonotype. The chain recombines TRBV5-6 with TRBJ2-7; a possible D gene is TRBD1 (5 bases). The V end lost 0 bases, the J end lost 5 bases, and 6 bases lay between the germline ends. The CDR3 covers 12 residues. Germline V gene data show CDR1 as SGHDT and CDR2 as YYEEEE. The CDR3 spells CASSLDRHEQYF. In nucleotides, the CDR3 is TGTGCCAGCAGCTTGGACAGGCACGAGCAGTACTTC.

J is TRBJ2-7 and V is TRBV7-6; 9 nucleotides match TRBD1. This CDR3 has 14 residues. Germline lookup yields CDR1 SGHVS and CDR2 FNYEAQ. J lost 5 bases, V lost 1 base, and 3 bases had no gene match. The chain's CDR3 is CASSLGGQGHEQYF. DNA of the CDR3: TGTGCCAGCAGCTTAGGGGGACAGGGCCACGAGCAGTACTTC.

This clonotype appeared a few times. The chain uses TRBV11-2 and TRBJ2-1; 12 bases are a match to TRBD2. The J segment lost 1 base and the V segment lost 5 bases, leaving 9 bases of the junction unmatched. CDR1 SGHAT and CDR2 FQNNGV come from the germline V gene. This CDR3 comprises 18 residues. The CDR3 nucleotides read TGTGCCAGCAGCGGCGGACTAGCGGGGATGTGGTCCTACAATGAGCAGTTCTTC. Its translation is CASSGGLAGMWSYNEQFF.

The chain employs TRBV2 and TRBJ1-1; 7 bases agree with TRBD1. Trimming cost V 8 bases and J 4 bases; bases outside gene matches: 7. The germline gives CDR1 SNHLY, CDR2 FYNNEI. The CDR3 length is 13 residues. This CDR3 reads CASRRQGSTEAFF. CDR3 coding DNA: TGTGCCAGCCGCAGACAGGGATCCACTGAAGCTTTCTTT.

This clonotype appeared many times. The chain recombines TRBV4-1 with TRBJ2-2, with D perhaps matching TRBD2 (6 bases). The CDR3 is 17 amino acids. In germline, CDR1 is MGHRA, CDR2 YSYEKL. V lost 0 bases to trimming and J lost 1 base, with 12 bases between them. CDR3 protein: CASSQDPGGVNTGELFF. CDR3 nucleotides: TGCGCCAGCAGCCAAGATCCCGGAGGGGTGAACACCGGGGAGCTGTTTTTT.

This clonotype was found a few times. In nucleotides, the CDR3 is TGTGCCAGCAGTGAATATCAGACCCAGTACTTC. This sequence encodes CASSEYQTQYF. The chain links TRBV2 to TRBJ2-5; D gene uncertain. The V gene lost 2 bases and the J gene lost 6 bases, with 4 bases spanning the gap. The CDR3 sequence is 11 residues long. Germline V gene data show CDR1 as SNHLY and CDR2 as FYNNEI.

This clonotype was counted only a few times. The V call is TRBV11-2, the J call TRBJ2-5, with D tentatively TRBD2 (7 bases). Trimming pared 3 bases from V and 5 bases from J, leaving 19 bases between. Germline CDR1 and CDR2: SGHAT and FQNNGV. The CDR3 has 16 residues. In DNA, the CDR3 is TGTGCCAGCAGCTTCGCCTTCGGGCGGGGGCCGGAGACCCAGTACTTC. As protein: CASSFAFGRGPETQYF.

This clonotype was counted once. The chain has TRBV29-1 and TRBJ1-2; D is possibly TRBD1 (6 bases). This CDR3 region has 15 residues. Trimming left V 6 bases short and J 4 bases short, with 21 bases between. Germline loops: CDR1 SQVTM, CDR2 ANQGSEA. The CDR3 here is CSVPGGGPVGYGYTF. In DNA form, the CDR3 reads TGCAGCGTCCCCGGTGGGGGGCCAGTCGGCTATGGCTACACCTTC.

The J gene is TRBJ2-1, the V gene TRBV7-2; 7 bases agree with TRBD2. Trimming removed 1 base from V and 1 base from J; junction bases left unmatched: 1. The CDR3 length is 15 residues. Germline CDR1 and CDR2: SGHTA and FQGNSA. The CDR3 sequence: CASSLGLASYNEQFF. CDR3 bases: TGTGCCAGCAGCTTAGGACTAGCTTCCTACAATGAGCAGTTCTTC.

This clonotype was found many times. The rearrangement uses TRBV4-1 and TRBJ2-3; D unclear. The CDR3 runs to 12 residues. Germline V gene sequence: CDR1 MGHRA, CDR2 YSYEKL. The V and J ends lost 4 bases and 6 bases respectively, with 8 bases between them. The CDR3 is CASSPARDTQYF. The CDR3, as DNA: TGCGCCAGCAGCCCAGCGAGGGATACGCAGTATTTT.

This chain uses TRBV9 with TRBJ2-2; perhaps TRBD2 as D (6 bases). The CDR3 covers 15 residues. Germline V gene lookup returns CDR1 SGDLS and CDR2 YYNGEE. V was clipped by 4 bases and J by 6 bases, with 16 bases between them. Written as DNA, the CDR3 is TGTGCCAGCAGCCCCCGGGACTCTGGGCCCGGGGAGCTGTTTTTT. Residues: CASSPRDSGPGELFF. The variable domain in full, completed from reference TRBV9 and TRBJ2-2, reads DSGVTQTPKHLITATGQRVTLRCSPRSGDLSVYWYQQSLDQGLQFLIQYYNGEERAKGNILERFSAQQFPDLHSELNLSSLELGDSALYFCASSPRDSGPGELFFGEGSRLTVL.

This clonotype has a count of ten or more. This rearrangement joins TRBV4-1 to TRBJ2-7; D call uncertain. There are 16 residues in the CDR3. With 0 bases removed from V and 0 bases from J, the gap between germline ends came to 12 bases. Germline assignment: CDR1 MGHRA and CDR2 YSYEKL. The CDR3 loop is CASSQDSGFSSYEQYF. The CDR3 DNA is TGCGCCAGCAGCCAAGACTCCGGTTTCAGCTCCTACGAGCAGTACTTC.

This clonotype showed up many times. The chain combines TRBV12-3 or TRBV12-4 with TRBJ2-3; D uncertain. The CDR3 sequence is 11 residues long. V lost 5 bases and J 6 bases, leaving 6 bases between the germline ends. CDR3 protein: CASSQDDTQYF. For the CDR3, the DNA is TGTGCCAGCAGTCAAGATGATACGCAGTATTTT.

This clonotype showed up many times. V usage is TRBV29-1 and J usage is TRBJ2-7; TRBD1 is a possible D gene (6 bases). V shed 5 bases and J shed 6 bases, with 11 bases lying between them. CDR3 size: 11 residues. The germline V gene has CDR1 SQVTM and CDR2 ANQGSEA. The CDR3 here is CSVPQGAEQYF. Here the CDR3 DNA reads TGCAGCGTTCCACAGGGTGCCGAGCAGTACTTC.

This clonotype has just a few counts. The chain is built from TRBV6-2 or TRBV6-3 and TRBJ1-2; D unresolved. The CDR3 loop spans 14 amino acids. CDR1 and CDR2 (germline): MNHEY, SVGEGT. The V and J ends lost 6 bases and 7 bases respectively, with 18 bases between them. The CDR3 DNA is TGTGCCAGCAGAGACCCTCACGAACGAAGTGGCTACACCTTC. Translated: CASRDPHERSGYTF.

This clonotype appeared many times. One junction end disagrees with the germline gene, perhaps due to a read error. The rearrangement uses TRBV7-6 and TRBJ2-7; D uncertain. This CDR3 is built from 14 residues. CDR1 SGHVS and CDR2 FNYEAQ come from the germline V gene. The DNA of the CDR3 is TGTGCCAGCAGCTTAATTGGACCCTCCGACGAGCAGTACTTC. Translation: CASSLIGPSDEQYF.

This chain uses TRBV28 with TRBJ1-2, with D unresolved. Between the trimmed V and J ends, which lost 6 bases and 8 bases, there was a span of 16 bases. Germline values: CDR1 MDHEN, CDR2 SYDVKM. CDR3 length: 13 amino acids. The CDR3 DNA reads as TGTGCCAGCAGCCAGACCCGAACTGGGGGCTACACCTTC. It specifies CASSQTRTGGYTF.

V and J are TRBV7-9 and TRBJ1-4, with a possible D match to TRBD1 (5 bases). There are 15 residues in the CDR3. Trimming pared 1 base from V and 4 bases from J, leaving 10 bases between. CDR1 and CDR2 (germline): SEHNR, FQNEAQ (reference sequence). CDR3 bases: TGTGCCAGCAGCTTAGGCGGGACGAATAATGAAAAACTGTTTTTT. It encodes CASSLGGTNNEKLFF.

This clonotype was counted between two and nine times. The chain employs TRBV5-5 and TRBJ1-1; 9 bases are shared with TRBD1. The germline gives CDR1 SGHKS, CDR2 YYEKEE (reference sequence). The CDR3 contains 14 residues. V shed 4 bases and J 5 bases; nucleotides not matched to a gene: 6. CDR3 in DNA: TGTGCCAGCAGCGTTGGACAGGGGAGGACTGAAGCTTTCTTT. Translating gives CASSVGQGRTEAFF.

There are many counts of this clonotype. This rearrangement joins TRBV24-1 to TRBJ2-2, with D perhaps matching TRBD1 (5 bases). Trimming removed 5 bases from V and 4 bases from J, with 7 bases in between. Germline values: CDR1 KGHDR, CDR2 SFDVKD. The CDR3 totals 13 residues. CDR3 DNA: TGTGCCACCAGTGGACAGATCACCGGGGAGCTGTTTTTT. It translates to CATSGQITGELFF.

This clonotype has ten or more counts. The chain uses TRBV29-1 and TRBJ2-7; D is perhaps TRBD2 (6 bases). Germline V gene sequence: CDR1 SQVTM, CDR2 ANQGSEA. V lost 0 bases, J lost 0 bases, and 12 bases lay in between. There are 15 residues in the CDR3. The CDR3 nucleotides read TGCAGCGTTGAAGAGGACGGAGGGTACTCCTACGAGCAGTACTTC. This encodes CSVEEDGGYSYEQYF.

This clonotype occurred many times. The rearrangement uses TRBV4-3 and TRBJ1-2; 11 bases fit TRBD1. Germline V gene data show CDR1 as LGHNA and CDR2 as YSLEER. The length of the CDR3 is 18 residues. The V segment lost 2 bases and the J segment 6 bases; nucleotides outside the gene matches: 14. The CDR3 loop reads CASSQYPHPGQGGDGYTF. The CDR3, as DNA: TGCGCCAGCAGCCAATATCCTCATCCGGGACAGGGGGGAGATGGCTACACCTTC.

The genes are TRBV5-1 and TRBJ2-2, with TRBD1 as a possible D gene (6 bases). The germline gives CDR1 SGHRS, CDR2 YFSETQ. The CDR3 totals 14 residues. V was shortened by 0 bases and J by 6 bases, with 9 bases between the two germline ends. The chain's CDR3 is CASSLASGAGELFF. CDR3 bases: TGCGCCAGCAGCTTGGCCTCAGGGGCCGGGGAGCTGTTTTTT.

This clonotype occurred many times. The V call is TRBV3-1, the J call TRBJ2-2, with 8 nucleotides matching TRBD2. The CDR3 runs to 14 residues. The V segment lost 7 bases and the J segment 6 bases; nucleotides outside the gene matches: 7. Germline V gene lookup returns CDR1 LGHDT and CDR2 YNNKEL (reference sequence). CDR3 loop: CASNPSGGAGELFF. CDR3 DNA sequence: TGTGCCAGCAACCCCAGCGGGGGAGCCGGGGAGCTGTTTTTT.